Listed here are 18 T cell receptor beta chains from one sample, sequenced in a study of CD8 T cells in Susac syndrome. Roughly 0.45 to 1 ug RNA was reverse transcribed with random hexamers. TCRdb used MiXCR to reprocess the immunoSEQ multiplex PCR reads, holding one entry per CDR3 protein. The sample has around 170,000 distinct CDR3 sequences; about 94% are singletons. The sample was CD4+ T cells from PBMCs. The source of these receptors is a human donor with Susac syndrome.

The chain employs TRBV14 and TRBJ2-7, with 8 bases identical to TRBD1. Germline-derived CDR1 and CDR2 are SGHDN and FVKESK. Trimming removed 1 base from V and 3 bases from J; junction bases left unmatched: 14. The CDR3 runs 18 residues. CDR3 in amino acids: CASSQVGVGLGQDYEQYF. CDR3 bases: TGTGCCAGCAGCCAAGTCGGTGTGGGATTGGGACAGGACTACGAGCAGTACTTC. Looking up the rest from reference TRBV14 and TRBJ2-7 gives the full variable domain: EAGVTQFPSHSVIEKGQTVTLRCDPISGHDNLYWYRRVMGKEIKFLLHFVKESKQDESGMPNNRFLAERTGGTYSTLKVQPAELEDSGVYFCASSQVGVGLGQDYEQYFGPGTRLTVT.

V usage is TRBV5-1 and J usage is TRBJ2-6; D possibly corresponds to TRBD2 (6 bases). The V end lost 7 bases, the J end lost 0 bases, and 20 bases lay between the germline ends. The length of the CDR3 is 18 residues. Germline V CDR1 and CDR2: SGHRS, YFSETQ. The CDR3 reads CASQDGGGIGSGANVLTF. CDR3 nucleotides: TGCGCCAGCCAGGACGGGGGTGGAATCGGCTCTGGGGCCAACGTCCTGACTTTC.

The V and J genes are TRBV2 and TRBJ2-1; D is ambiguous. The CDR3 length is 11 residues. Germline CDR1 and CDR2: SNHLY and FYNNEI. V was clipped by 5 bases and J by 7 bases, with 6 bases between them. The CDR3 spells CASSPVNEQFF. The CDR3 coding sequence is TGTGCCAGCAGTCCAGTGAATGAGCAGTTCTTC.

The rearrangement joins TRBV5-6 to TRBJ1-1, with D unresolved. The CDR3 covers 18 residues. The ends were cut back, 0 bases at V and 0 bases at J, with 18 bases in the middle. CDR1 and CDR2 from the germline V gene are SGHDT and YYEEEE. CDR3 amino acids: CASSLASVGPRLNTEAFF. The CDR3 DNA is TGTGCCAGCAGCTTGGCCTCGGTCGGGCCCAGACTGAACACTGAAGCTTTCTTT.

The chain employs TRBV6-5 and TRBJ1-5; D call uncertain. The CDR3 is 13 residues long. Germline loops: CDR1 MNHEY, CDR2 SVGAGI. Trimming stripped 8 bases from V and 5 bases from J, with 13 bases between. CDR3 region: CASQRRADQPQHF. The DNA for the CDR3 is TGTGCCAGCCAACGTCGGGCAGATCAGCCCCAGCATTTT.

The chain recombines TRBV19 with TRBJ1-6; 7 bases are shared with TRBD1. CDR1 LNHDA and CDR2 SQIVND come from the germline V gene (reference sequence). Trimming at V came to 2 bases and at J to 8 bases, leaving 6 bases not matched to a gene. The CDR3 spans 15 residues. The CDR3 is CASSINRGGDSPLHF. The CDR3 DNA reads as TGTGCCAGTAGTATAAACAGGGGAGGGGATTCACCCCTCCACTTT.

The chain has TRBV12-3 or TRBV12-4 and TRBJ2-1; no firm D call. V was shortened by 2 bases and J by 8 bases, with 10 bases between the two germline ends. The CDR3 runs 13 residues. CDR3 loop: CASSLRNKDEQFF. The CDR3 nucleotides are TGTGCCAGCAGTTTACGCAATAAGGATGAGCAGTTCTTC.

The chain carries TRBV2 and TRBJ2-2, with a weak D call TRBD1 (6 bases). V shed 6 bases and J shed 1 base, with 9 bases lying between them. Germline lookup yields CDR1 SNHLY and CDR2 FYNNEI. The CDR3 is made up of 14 amino acids. In nucleotides, the CDR3 is TGTGCCAGCAGAAGAGGGGGGAACACCGGGGAGCTGTTTTTT. It is translated as CASRRGGNTGELFF. The full variable domain, in which reference TRBV2 and TRBJ2-2 provide the parts outside the CDR3, is EPEVTQTPSHQVTQMGQEVILRCVPISNHLYFYWYRQILGQKVEFLVSFYNNEISEKSEIFDDQFSVERPDGSNFTLKIRSTKLEDSAMYFCASRRGGNTGELFFGEGSRLTVL.

V and J are TRBV11-2 and TRBJ1-6; 8 nucleotides match TRBD1. The length of the CDR3 is 13 residues. CDR1 SGHAT and CDR2 FQNNGV come from the germline V gene. V lost 5 bases, J lost 7 bases, and 1 base stayed unmatched. Here the CDR3 DNA reads TGTGCCAGCAGCCGGGACAGGAATTCACCCCTCCACTTT. Residues: CASSRDRNSPLHF.

V is TRBV4-2 and J is TRBJ1-6; D unresolved. The CDR3 totals 14 residues. V shed 5 bases and J shed 7 bases, with 12 bases lying between them. The germline gives CDR1 LGHNA, CDR2 YNFKEQ. The CDR3 region has the DNA TGTGCCAGCAGCTATCCGGCTAAGAATTCACCCCTCCACTTT. Amino acids: CASSYPAKNSPLHF.

This rearrangement joins TRBV5-4 to TRBJ2-1; D is possibly TRBD1 (6 bases). Germline lookup yields CDR1 SGHNT and CDR2 YYREEE (reference sequence). The V end was cut by 2 bases, the J end by 6 bases, with 12 bases between. The CDR3 is 14 residues long. In DNA form, the CDR3 reads TGTGCCAGCAGCTTAATCCGGGACATCAATGAGCAGTTCTTC. Its protein is CASSLIRDINEQFF. The variable domain in full, completed from reference TRBV5-4 and TRBJ2-1, reads ETGVTQSPTHLIKTRGQQVTLRCSSQSGHNTVSWYQQALGQGPQFIFQYYREEENGRGNFPPRFSGLQFPNYSSELNVNALELDDSALYLCASSLIRDINEQFFGPGTRLTVL.

The chain couples TRBV27 to TRBJ2-7; D might be TRBD1 (6 bases). V lost 6 bases and J lost 3, with 18 bases in between. Germline CDR1 and CDR2: MNHEY and SMNVEV (reference sequence). The CDR3 sequence is 15 residues long. In DNA form, the CDR3 reads TGTGCCAGCAGCGTAGGTGACAGGATATTCTACGAGCAGTACTTC. As protein: CASSVGDRIFYEQYF.

The chain couples TRBV6-5 to TRBJ1-1, with a possible D match to TRBD1 (6 bases). Germline V gives CDR1 MNHEY, CDR2 SVGAGI. Trimming pared 5 bases from V and 7 bases from J, leaving 17 bases between. The CDR3 has 14 residues. The CDR3 DNA follows: TGTGCCAGCAGTCTAAACAGGGTCGGAGGTGAAGCTTTCTTT. As protein: CASSLNRVGGEAFF.

The rearrangement links TRBV5-4 to TRBJ1-2; 9 bases map to TRBD1. The CDR3 is 15 amino acids. Looked up from germline, CDR1 is SGHNT and CDR2 is YYREEE (reference sequence). Trimming removed 4 bases from V and 4 bases from J; junction bases left unmatched: 8. The CDR3 loop reads CASSRGQGEIYGYTF. Here the CDR3 DNA reads TGTGCCAGCAGCAGGGGACAGGGAGAGATCTATGGCTACACCTTC.

The CDR3 is CAWRGVGELFF. In DNA, the CDR3 is TGTGCCTGGAGGGGGGTCGGGGAGCTGTTTTTT. This chain connects TRBV30 to TRBJ2-2, with D perhaps TRBD1 or TRBD2 (5 bases each). Per the germline V gene, CDR1 is GTSNPN and CDR2 is SVGIG (reference sequence). The V and J ends lost 3 bases and 7 bases respectively, with 6 bases between them. The CDR3 consists of 11 residues.

The rearrangement links TRBV12-3 or TRBV12-4 to TRBJ2-5; D may match TRBD1 or TRBD2 (6 bases each). V was shortened by 3 bases and J by 5 bases, with 13 bases between the two germline ends. The CDR3 covers 14 residues. CDR3 loop: CASSFFPGAETQYF. DNA of the CDR3: TGTGCCAGCAGTTTTTTCCCGGGGGCTGAGACCCAGTACTTC.

The count of this clonotype is one. V and J are TRBV30 and TRBJ2-3; D remains unclear. The V end lost 3 bases, the J end lost 6 bases, and 4 bases lay between the germline ends. The CDR3 is made up of 10 amino acids. Per the germline V gene, CDR1 is GTSNPN and CDR2 is SVGIG (reference sequence). CDR3 region: CAWRVDTQYF. The CDR3 DNA reads TGTGCCTGGAGGGTGGATACGCAGTATTTT.

The rearrangement links TRBV7-2 to TRBJ2-3; perhaps D is TRBD1 or TRBD2 (5 bases each). Germline V CDR1 and CDR2: SGHTA, FQGNSA. V dropped 5 bases and J dropped 0 bases, with 12 bases sitting between them. This CDR3 comprises 15 residues. The CDR3 reads CASSPGRPSTDTQYF. In DNA, the CDR3 is TGTGCCAGCAGCCCGGGGCGGCCGAGCACAGATACGCAGTATTTT.